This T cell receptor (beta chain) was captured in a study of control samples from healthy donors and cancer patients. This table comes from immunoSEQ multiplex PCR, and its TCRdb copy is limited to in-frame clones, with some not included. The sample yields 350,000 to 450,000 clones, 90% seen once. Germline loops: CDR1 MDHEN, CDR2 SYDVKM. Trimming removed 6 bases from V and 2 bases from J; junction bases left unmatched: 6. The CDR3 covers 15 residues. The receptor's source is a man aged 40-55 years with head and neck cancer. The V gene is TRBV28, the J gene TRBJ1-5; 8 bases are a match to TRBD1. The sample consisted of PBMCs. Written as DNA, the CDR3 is TGTGCCAGCAGGCCTAGGGACAGGCGCAATCAGCCCCAGCATTTT. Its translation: CASRPRDRRNQPQHF.